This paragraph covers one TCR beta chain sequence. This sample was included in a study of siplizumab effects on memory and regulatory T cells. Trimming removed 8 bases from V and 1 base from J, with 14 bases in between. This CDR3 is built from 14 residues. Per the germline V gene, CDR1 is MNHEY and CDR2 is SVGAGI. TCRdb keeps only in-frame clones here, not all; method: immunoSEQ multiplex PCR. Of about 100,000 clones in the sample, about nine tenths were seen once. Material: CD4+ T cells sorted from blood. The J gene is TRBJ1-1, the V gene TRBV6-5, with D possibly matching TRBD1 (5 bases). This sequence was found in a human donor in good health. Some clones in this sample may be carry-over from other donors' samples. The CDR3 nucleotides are TGTGCCAGCCGGGACGGAGGCAAGAACACTGAAGCTTTCTTT. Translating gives CASRDGGKNTEAFF.